Listed below are T cell receptor beta chains from one sample, sequenced in a study of T cells in Graves' hyperthyroidism and ophthalmopathy. Using its own MiXCR run on the multiplex PCR reads, TCRdb lists one record per CDR3 protein. Counted here are around 600,000 distinct CDR3 sequences, around 13% occurring once; the ten biggest clones make up around 12%. Sequencing was performed on blood. The receptors shown here come from a woman aged 45-65 years with Graves' ophthalmopathy. The conserved cysteine and the conserved F or W are not part of the CDR3 here.

>TRBV18|TRBJ2-5
ASSPSTLGQETQY
>TRBV9|TRBJ2-7
ASSVDGNYEQY
>TRBV10-3|TRBJ2-3
AISNTGQSTDTQY
>TRBV15|TRBJ1-5
ATSLARGGSNQPQH
>TRBV6-1|TRBJ2-7
ASHLGPTSYEQY
>TRBV3-1|TRBJ1-2
ASSPTRTAYGYT
>TRBV7-9|TRBJ1-4
ASSLGAGQPNEKLF
>TRBV6-5|TRBJ2-2
ASSYIGTGELF
>TRBV24-1|TRBJ2-7
ATSDFGYEQY
>TRBV20-1|TRBJ2-1
SARVGRGDEQF
>TRBV13|TRBJ2-3
ASSLVTGRPDTQY
>TRBV5-6|TRBJ2-6
ASSLGSGSGANVLT
>TRBV7-2|TRBJ1-2
ASSLAGYSYT
>TRBV7-3|TRBJ1-1
ASSSTGRDTEAF
>TRBV28|TRBJ1-4
ASTTGTVNEKLF
>TRBV11-1|TRBJ2-7
ASSLGTSGTSYEQY
>TRBV7-9|TRBJ2-5
ASSRRRGETQY
>TRBV15|TRBJ1-1
ATSRVGQSKAF
>TRBV25-1|TRBJ2-2
ASSDVFRSGGAGELF
>TRBV7-3|TRBJ2-3
ASSHRTGYTDTQY
>TRBV18|TRBJ2-6
ASSLGHSGANVLT
>TRBV6-1|TRBJ1-1
ASIAGVTEAF
>TRBV11-3|TRBJ2-2
ASSRLGANTGELF
>TRBV12-3/TRBV12-4|TRBJ2-7
ASIKTSGTAYEQY
>TRBV7-9|TRBJ2-1
ASSLAGLISYNEQF
>TRBV6-1|TRBJ1-1
ASRQGADRSTEAF
>TRBV12-5|TRBJ2-1
ASGTDNEQF
>TRBV7-8|TRBJ2-1
ASSSPPFQPF
>TRBV29-1|TRBJ2-7
SVEDRTGSSYEQY
>TRBV7-9|TRBJ1-3
ASSLVSTHGNTIY
>TRBV27|TRBJ2-7
ASSFVCDRRRSYEQY
>TRBV20-1|TRBJ2-1
SARDLRNSGSYNEQF
>TRBV9|TRBJ2-7
ASSVGVEDWEQY
>TRBV24-1|TRBJ2-7
ATSDPDRGEQY
>TRBV6-1|TRBJ2-7
ASRRGQGSHEQY
>TRBV27|TRBJ2-7
ASSPGGARVREQY
>TRBV7-3|TRBJ2-5
ASSPTSGRWGETQY
>TRBV6-2/TRBV6-3|TRBJ1-1
ASTQRTEAF
>TRBV7-9|TRBJ2-7
ASTYRNSLTHTYEQY
>TRBV20-1|TRBJ1-5
SARDIGSGGNQPQH
>TRBV4-3|TRBJ2-7
ASSQYVGYEQY
>TRBV28|TRBJ1-5
ASSWTKPSWQGFQLGNQPQH
>TRBV5-1|TRBJ1-4
ASSPDRDREKLF
>TRBV12-3/TRBV12-4|TRBJ1-5
ASSFATVVEPQH
>TRBV27|TRBJ1-1
ASSLGRNTEAF
>TRBV6-1|TRBJ2-7
TSSELAGGLGEQY
>TRBV19|TRBJ1-1
ASSQTHQGPEAF
>TRBV7-8|TRBJ2-7
ASSLVGREGRHEQY
>TRBV19|TRBJ1-1
ASSIDGSGLNTEAF